This TCR beta chain was obtained from a study of beta chain features in type 1 diabetes. The overall study: Across the samples, some 99 million sorted cells were examined in total.

cDNA synthesis used the whole RNA isolate, giving expressed TCRB sequences. Clones were sequenced by immunoSEQ multiplex PCR, and TCRdb holds only the in-frame ones, with some missing. The sample records over 40,000 clones, 66% being singletons. Study results and caveats: For type 1 diabetes patients, VDJ junctions showed fewer insertions and more deletions. All four CD4+ subsets of Type 1 diabetes patients contained TCRB CDR3s that were moderately but significantly shorter.

A note on this clone: Its antigen is currently unknown.

A sort by CD45RO/CCR7/CD25/CD127/CD95/CD27 yielded CD4+ naive, central memory, regulatory and stem cell-like memory cells. Each population that was sorted was more than 95% pure. The sequence derives from a woman in her late teens or twenties with type 1 diabetes. Sequencing was done on a sample of Tregs from blood.

CDR3 bases: TGTGCCAGTAGTAACTGGGCAGGGGAAGAGACCCAGTACTTC. Translating gives CASSNWAGEETQYF. The rearrangement links TRBV19 to TRBJ2-5; D perhaps matches TRBD1 (6 bases). V lost 4 bases to trimming and J lost 3 bases, with 12 bases between them. Germline assignment: CDR1 LNHDA and CDR2 SQIVND (reference sequence). The CDR3 extends over 14 amino acids.